The following is a T cell receptor beta chain sequence with its context. Its target is unknown. The entry originates in a study of cytomegalovirus exposure and HLA in healthy donors. Study-wide results and limits: In a later analysis, a missense DCLRE1C variant was linked to TCR beta V- and J-gene trimming.

The PCR was carried out with 60 Vbeta primers and 13 Jbeta primers. Here immunoSEQ multiplex PCR was the method, and the copy in TCRdb shows in-frame clones only, minus some. The sample holds about 180,000 clones, 82% seen once. Germline assignment: CDR1 MNHEY and CDR2 SVGAGI. The V gene end was trimmed by 4 bases and the J gene end by 7 bases; junction bases not matched to a gene: 8. This CDR3 contains 16 residues. The V gene is TRBV6-5, the J gene TRBJ2-3; 13 positions agree with TRBD2. This TCR derives from a man aged 40-55 years in good health and CMV-seronegative. The specimen sequenced was PBMCs. The CDR3 spells CASSSRLAGGYNTQYF. CDR3 sequence (DNA): TGTGCCAGCAGTTCCCGACTAGCGGGGGGATATAATACGCAGTATTTT.